Here is one TCR beta chain with its context. This clone occurred a few times. The specificity of this receptor is unknown. The sample holds no much larger clone one base away, and base qualities are not on file. The cohort comprised more than 550 healthy bone marrow donors. At the time of sampling, every cohort member was nominally healthy, though immune exposures that went unrecorded were likely present. The donor tested CMV seropositive and was one of the 289 seropositive cohort members. A peripheral blood sample was provided by each donor, and peripheral blood mononuclear cells were used for TCR beta sequencing. Genomic DNA was extracted from the blood cell samples with the Qiagen DNeasy Blood Extraction Kit. The germline V gene sets CDR1 to SGHNT and CDR2 to YENEEA. Unmatched junction bases come to 7, with V trimmed by 3 bases and J by 5 bases. The CDR3 covers 16 residues, taking in both the cysteine and the phenylalanine. The DNA shown is the 48-base CDR3, in frame from base 1.

The record originates from a study of cytomegalovirus exposure and HLA in healthy donors listed by TCRdb under 2017. Broadly, across the study: An earlier analysis of 587 of the donors reported 276 Gb of sequence data and approximately 120 million unique TCR beta sequences obtained from roughly 180 million T cells. A later analysis re-examined previously published TCR beta repertoires from over 500 donors and added high-resolution HLA genotyping to investigate patterns of TCR occurrence. The study aimed to test whether signatures of past pathogen exposure could be identified by cataloging public T cell receptors. The number of donors typed differed by locus, with about 629-640 for A, B, C, DRB1 and DQB1, around 560 for DQA1, approximately 580 for DPA1, and around 450 for DPB1. To predict cytomegalovirus infection status, the study brought together high-throughput TCR immunosequencing, statistical association of individual TCRs with disease status, and machine learning. Besides the first cohort of roughly 660 subjects, a separate validation cohort made up of 120 different subjects was used. HLA typing covered class I and class II loci at four-digit resolution. All discovery cohort repertoires had been generated using a single sequencing platform. An earlier analysis of roughly 580 of the donors used high-throughput TCR beta sequencing to judge whether each TCR beta V gene segment behaved as functional or pseudogenic. Among the roughly 380 genotyped donors, approximately 82% belonged to the genetic ancestry cluster associated with self-reported Caucasian donors. A handful of DR-DQ haplotypes were treated as single units for association and clustering because of strong linkage in the cohort. Among a few hundred genotyped donors of the cohort, an average of roughly 240,000 unique TCR beta nucleotide sequences were sequenced per donor, roughly 20% of them non-productive. The T cell repertoires of 700 or so subjects were profiled by immunosequencing and related to cytomegalovirus serostatus. Alongside the repertoire data, information on donor age, sex, ethnicity and CMV serostatus was compiled. Rather than using new phenotypic data, the later analysis identified candidate immune exposures from TCR beta sequences and from how often those sequences occurred across donors. An early release that covered 640 HLA-typed donors contained approximately 300 gigabases of sequencing data and some 87 million unique TCR sequences. A later genetic analysis used genome-wide SNP genotypes for about 65% of the 666 donors, treating that subset as a discovery cohort.

The paper as a whole reports these results and caveats: According to a later analysis, most CMV-associated TCR beta chains appeared to be HLA-restricted, and the HLA associations seemed to be driven largely by CMV exposure. In a later genetic analysis, fewer N-insertions in productive TCRs were reported among donors in an Asian-associated ancestry cluster than the roughly 710-donor mean. In a later analysis, around 15,000 TCR beta sequences were associated with specific HLA alleles at a false discovery rate of 0.05. It was suggested by the authors that the approach could potentially be generalized to other disease states and immunological phenotypes. Most TCR sequences were observed very rarely across donors, whereas some public TCRs were present in many individuals. Because HLA typing was missing for some donors at each locus, association tests included only the typed subset. Immune exposure information for the cohort was limited to CMV serostatus. This cohort had only TCR beta chains sequenced, and the lack of alpha or paired-chain data limited which features could be detected. The classifier was reported to diagnose cytomegalovirus status with high specificity and sensitivity in both the original cohort and the validation cohort. Because the 87-base-pair reads could not distinguish some IMGT-functional V segments, including TRBV6-2 and TRBV6-3, those segments were excluded. Strong co-occurrence of HLA alleles, especially DR and DQ, made assigning TCR associations to individual alleles difficult. A later analysis found that HLA-associated TCR beta chains were more clonally expanded and had lower generation probabilities than equally common non-associated chains. In an earlier analysis of roughly 500 of the donors, most TCR beta V segments appeared in productive rearrangements about 87% or about 30% of the time, broadly matching IMGT annotations. A total of some 180 TCR beta chains were listed by the study as associated with cytomegalovirus. About 15 rarely observed V segments, including chromosome 9 orphons, were excluded from the earlier analysis of several hundred of the donors because counts were too low. In vitro tests confirmed that a few of the cytomegalovirus-associated TCR beta chains recognize cytomegalovirus antigens. Several of the top co-occurrence clusters appeared to be linked to parvovirus B19, influenza, CMV and Epstein-Barr virus, according to a later analysis. A further reported finding was that TCR beta sequences accurately predicted the HLA-A and HLA-B alleles for most subjects in the first cohort. Linkage disequilibrium might explain the correlated functional status among segregating V segments, but an unknown experimental factor could not be excluded. In a later genetic analysis, a missense DCLRE1C variant was associated with V-gene and J-gene trimming of TCR beta chains, and the association was replicated in an independent cohort. Roughly uniform sequencing depth across donors was assumed in presence/absence analyses, although this assumption may not hold. A cluster of highly shared sequence variants was judged likely to represent a technical artifact of the sequencing pipeline. A later analysis found that TCR association rates varied across HLA loci, with DRB1 alleles showing the most associated TCRs and HLA-C alleles the fewest.

Receptor amplification or capture employed the immunoSEQ multiplex PCR assay. The multiplex PCR relied on a mix of 60 forward primers for TCR Vbeta segments and 13 reverse primers for TCR Jbeta segments. The CDR3 region of rearranged TCR beta genes was amplified from genomic DNA by a multiplex PCR assay. On the Illumina HiSeq System, the amplified TCR beta libraries were sequenced as 87-base-pair reads. The source study handled its data this way. A later analysis counted some 80 million unique TCR beta chains across the 550 to 750 repertoires, and approximately 11 million of these chains were shared by at least two donors. To remove PCR and sequencing errors, raw reads were error-corrected and collapsed into unique sequences using a nearest-neighbor algorithm that merged closely related sequences. V, D and J gene segments were assigned by aligning CDR3 sequences to IMGT reference sequences. Each retained sequence needed at least a six-nucleotide match to both a V gene segment and a J gene segment. A rearrangement was called productive if the CDR3 had no stop codons and remained in frame with V and J, and every other rearrangement was called non-productive. CDR3 was defined according to IMGT convention as the region running from the second conserved V-encoded cysteine to the conserved J-encoded phenylalanine. In an earlier analysis of 550 to 650 of the donors, sequences lacking an unambiguous match to a single V gene segment were excluded. An earlier analysis of several hundred of the donors classified V segments as functional when productive rearrangements were above 56.7% and as segregating when the standard deviation between donors was above 5%. A statistical classification framework was built to diagnose cytomegalovirus status from the catalog of TCR beta chain sequences. In a later analysis, TCR nucleotide sequences were compared against IMGT/GENE-DB human TR gene sequences so that V and J genes could be assigned. A later analysis assigned CDR3 sequences and most-parsimonious VDJ recombination scenarios with the TCRdist pipeline. In a later analysis, each TCR beta chain was defined by its CDR3 amino acid sequence together with its V-gene family, and reads without a unique V-gene family were excluded. As a way to deal with suspected cross-contamination and a sequencing artifact, a later analysis dropped more than 500 nucleotide sequences that were highly shared and had low generation probability. A later analysis calculated a clonal expansion index for each public chain from normalized within-repertoire ranks of inferred template counts. A later analysis computed generation probabilities with a VDJ recombination model fitted to out-of-frame rearrangements, and checked the results against IGoR. A later analysis scored TCR-TCR, TCR-HLA and TCR-CMV co-occurrence with hypergeometric tests, applying a repertoire-size bias correction to TCR pairs. In a later analysis, false discovery rates were estimated by permuting HLA or CMV assignments 20 times. In a later analysis, co-occurring TCRs were grouped with DBSCAN, and TCRdist sequence similarity was added when clustering was performed within HLA-allele-positive subsets. For co-occurrence clustering, repertoires with fewer than 30,000 or more than 120,000 public chains were excluded, along with roughly 5 repertoires with anomalous nucleotide sharing. The immuneACCESS repertoire file appears here via TCRdb, limited to in-frame rearrangements. These files lack a portion of the clones; in checked studies, under half of the deficit traces to unresolved V genes, and the cause of the others is not known. V and J calls and clone size are given by that table; D and trimming were obtained from the DNA. The sample data list roughly 160,000 clones, and about four fifths of these were observed just once. The ten top clones hold roughly 7.5% of the sample.

The sequencing input was PBMCs. Rearrangement joined TRBV11-3 to TRBJ2-1, with 10 bases matching TRBD2. The TCR originated in a young woman in good health and CMV-seropositive. The CDR3: CASSFRASGGNNEQFF. The sequenced DNA: TGTGCCAGCAGCTTCCGTGCTAGCGGGGGCAACAATGAGCAGTTCTTC.